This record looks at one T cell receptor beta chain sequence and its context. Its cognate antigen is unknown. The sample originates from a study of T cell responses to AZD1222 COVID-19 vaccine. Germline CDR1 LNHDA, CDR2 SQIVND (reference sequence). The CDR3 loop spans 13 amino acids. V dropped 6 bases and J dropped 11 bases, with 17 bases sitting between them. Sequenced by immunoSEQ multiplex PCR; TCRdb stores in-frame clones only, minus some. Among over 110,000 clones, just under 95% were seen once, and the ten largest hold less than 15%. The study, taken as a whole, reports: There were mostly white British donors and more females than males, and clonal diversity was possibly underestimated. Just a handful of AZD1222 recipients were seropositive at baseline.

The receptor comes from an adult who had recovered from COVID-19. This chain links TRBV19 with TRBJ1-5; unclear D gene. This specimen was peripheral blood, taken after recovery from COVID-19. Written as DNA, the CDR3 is TGTGCCAGTAGGATCAGTGCAATCAGTTCCCAGCATTTT. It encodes CASRISAISSQHF.